The 32 T cell receptor beta chains given below trace back to one sample, sequenced in a study of breast tumors, draining lymph nodes, adjacent tissues. Breast cancer patients provided tissue from their axillary draining lymph nodes. In TCRdb, the multiplex PCR reads were re-called with MiXCR into one record per CDR3 protein. This table has 90,000 to 120,000 distinct CDR3 sequences, approximately 21% appearing once. Sequences were obtained from axillary lymph node tissue. These receptors all stem from a female donor with breast cancer. Some clones in this sample may be carry-over from other donors' samples.

Ten or more counts support this clonotype. V is TRBV5-8 and J is TRBJ2-1; tentatively, D is TRBD1 or TRBD2 (6 bases each). The V end was cut by 4 bases, the J end by 8 bases, with 19 bases between. The germline gives CDR1 SGHTS, CDR2 YDEGEE. The CDR3 totals 15 residues. The CDR3 sequence is CASSTLGAGEDEQFF. Written as DNA, the CDR3 is TGTGCCAGCAGCACATTGGGTGCAGGGGAGGATGAGCAGTTCTTC.

This clonotype was recorded many times. V gene TRBV12-3 or TRBV12-4 combines with J gene TRBJ1-5; a weak D match, TRBD1 (6 bases). The germline V and J ends were trimmed by 6 bases and 5 bases, with 14 bases remaining between them. The CDR3 spans 14 residues. CDR3 residues: CASSVGGGHQPQHF. The CDR3 nucleotides are TGTGCCAGCAGCGTTGGGGGGGGCCATCAGCCCCAGCATTTT.

With respect to this clonotype: Compared with germline, one end of the junction differs, possibly owing to a read error. The rearrangement joins TRBV5-1 to TRBJ1-4; no reliable D call. CDR1 and CDR2 from the germline V gene are SGHRS and YFSETQ. This CDR3 contains 15 residues. CDR3 loop: CASSLAQPTDEKLFF. The CDR3 coding sequence is TGCGCCAGCAGCCTGGCTCAACCAACTGATGAAAAACTGTTCTTT.

This clonotype was found many times. V usage is TRBV6-5 and J usage is TRBJ2-3, with D perhaps matching TRBD2 (5 bases). Germline assignment: CDR1 MNHEY and CDR2 SVGAGI. The V and J ends lost 6 bases and 6 bases respectively, with 16 bases between them. The CDR3 contains 14 residues. The chain's CDR3 is CASREGLLGDTQYF. DNA of the CDR3: TGTGCCAGCAGAGAGGGCCTTTTGGGGGATACGCAGTATTTT.

This chain links TRBV7-2 with TRBJ1-1; possibly TRBD1 for D (6 bases). Germline CDR1 reads SGHTA; CDR2 reads FQGNSA. The CDR3 extends over 14 amino acids. V was trimmed by 5 bases and J by 4 bases, leaving 14 bases between them. CDR3: CASSENRVSTEAFF. The CDR3 region has the DNA TGTGCCAGCAGCGAAAACAGGGTTAGCACTGAAGCTTTCTTT.

This clonotype was detected many times. The chain links TRBV2 to TRBJ1-5; D call uncertain. Germline CDR1 SNHLY, CDR2 FYNNEI. The CDR3 consists of 16 residues. Trimming removed 8 bases at V and 0 bases at J, with 17 bases between. In DNA, the CDR3 is TGTGCCAGCCTCCCGGCCACCGGAACTAGCAATCAGCCCCAGCATTTT. Translating it yields CASLPATGTSNQPQHF. The full variable domain, its missing parts supplied by reference TRBV2 and TRBJ1-5, is EPEVTQTPSHQVTQMGQEVILRCVPISNHLYFYWYRQILGQKVEFLVSFYNNEISEKSEIFDDQFSVERPDGSNFTLKIRSTKLEDSAMYFCASLPATGTSNQPQHFGDGTRLSIL.

This clonotype appeared many times. V gene TRBV29-1 combines with J gene TRBJ2-3; D unclear. Trimming stripped 4 bases from V and 2 bases from J, with 10 bases between. The germline V gene encodes CDR1 SQVTM and CDR2 ANQGSEA. The CDR3 is 13 amino acids. CDR3 nucleotide sequence: TGCAGCGTTGTTAGTCGCCCCACAGATACGCAGTATTTT. Protein product: CSVVSRPTDTQYF.

In this sample, this clonotype turned up many times. The DNA of the CDR3 is TGTGCCAGCAGTGGGTCAGTGTCTAACTATGGCTACACCTTC. As protein: CASSGSVSNYGYTF. V gene TRBV2 combines with J gene TRBJ1-2; D is undetermined. CDR3 length: 14 amino acids. Trimming left V 4 bases short and J 0 bases short, with 9 bases between. Germline lookup yields CDR1 SNHLY and CDR2 FYNNEI.

The chain carries TRBV10-2 and TRBJ1-6; TRBD1 aligns across 12 bases. With V trimmed by 7 bases and J by 12 bases, 16 bases remained unmatched. Germline V CDR1 and CDR2: WSHSY, SAAADI. This CDR3 is built from 17 residues. In DNA, the CDR3 is TGCGCCAGCACCCCGGGACAGGGGGCGAGAAGAGGGGGACCCCTCCACTTT. It specifies CASTPGQGARRGGPLHF.

This clonotype was found many times. The J gene is TRBJ1-5, the V gene TRBV24-1; no clear D. The CDR3 covers 11 residues. V was shortened by 9 bases and J by 5 bases, with 7 bases between the two germline ends. Germline assignment: CDR1 KGHDR and CDR2 SFDVKD. The CDR3 nucleotides are TGTGCCACCGGAAACGATCAGCCCCAGCATTTT. As protein: CATGNDQPQHF.

The table lists this clonotype with a few counts. This sequence joins TRBV7-9 and TRBJ2-3, with unresolved D. The length of the CDR3 is 16 residues. V was shortened by 3 bases and J by 0 bases, with 13 bases between the two germline ends. Germline CDR1 is SEHNR and CDR2 is FQNEAQ (reference sequence). DNA for the CDR3: TGTGCCAGCAGCTTTTCAGCAGAGGATAGCACAGATACGCAGTATTTT. Its protein is CASSFSAEDSTDTQYF.

This clonotype was found many times. V is TRBV6-1 and J is TRBJ1-2; weak D call: TRBD1 (5 bases). This CDR3 spans 13 amino acids. The V end lost 2 bases, the J end lost 4 bases, and 8 bases lay between the germline ends. The V gene's germline CDR1 is MNHNS and CDR2 SASEGT. In nucleotides, the CDR3 is TGTGCCAGCAGTGAAAGGGACTCCTATGGCTACACCTTC. Protein sequence: CASSERDSYGYTF.

This clonotype was detected only a few times. The chain recombines TRBV18 with TRBJ2-7; D call uncertain. Trimming pared 3 bases from V and 3 bases from J, leaving 12 bases between. Germline V gives CDR1 KGHSH, CDR2 LQKENI. The CDR3 totals 14 residues. CDR3 bases: TGTGCCAGCTCACCTCCGACGGGTTTCTACGAGCAGTACTTC. It translates to CASSPPTGFYEQYF.

This clonotype has ten or more counts. The V and J genes are TRBV11-2 and TRBJ2-7; 12 bases are shared with TRBD2. The CDR3 runs to 22 residues. V trimming: 0 bases; J trimming: 0 bases; junction bases outside the gene matches: 18. Looked up from germline, CDR1 is SGHAT and CDR2 is FQNNGV. The CDR3 region has the DNA TGTGCCAGCAGCTTAGATCCGATAGGGCTAGCGGGGGGGTACAATTACTCCTACGAGCAGTACTTC. This codes for CASSLDPIGLAGGYNYSYEQYF.

Remarks on this clonotype: This may stem from a read error, because a much larger clone lies one nucleotide away. The V and J genes are TRBV6-5 and TRBJ2-1; TRBD2 agrees at 9 bases. Germline loops: CDR1 MNHEY, CDR2 SVGAGI. The CDR3 has 15 residues. The CDR3 spells CAGSYSDSGGREQFF. For the CDR3, the DNA is TGTGCCGGCAGTTACTCGGATAGCGGGGGACGTGAGCAGTTCTTC.

This clonotype showed up many times. V is TRBV7-6 and J is TRBJ2-7, with unresolved D. V was shortened by 1 base and J by 7 bases, with 14 bases between the two germline ends. This CDR3 region has 14 residues. Germline V gives CDR1 SGHVS, CDR2 FNYEAQ. The CDR3 bases are TGTGCCAGCAGCTTAGAACATAGGAACCAGGAGCAGTACTTC. Residues: CASSLEHRNQEQYF.

This clonotype has just a few counts. The chain combines TRBV28 with TRBJ2-3; possibly TRBD2 for D (6 bases). This CDR3 region has 15 residues. CDR1 and CDR2 (germline): MDHEN, SYDVKM. Trimming took off 5 bases at V and 2 bases at J, with 14 bases between the two ends. The DNA of the CDR3 is TGTGCCAGCAGTGCCCGGGAGTTGAACACAGATACGCAGTATTTT. Residues: CASSARELNTDTQYF.

This clonotype was found once. A clone one base away is much larger, so this may be a read error. V is TRBV6-6 and J is TRBJ2-1; TRBD2 matches 9 bases. The V gene's germline CDR1 is MNHNY and CDR2 SVGAGI (reference sequence). This CDR3 has 15 amino acids. Trimming removed 6 bases from V and 9 bases from J; junction bases left unmatched: 12. DNA of the CDR3: TGTGCCAGCAGGACTGGCGGGGGGGGGCTAGGTGAGCAGTTCTTC. It translates to CASRTGGGGLGEQFF.

This clonotype was found once. Just one base apart from a much larger clone, this may be a read error. The V gene is TRBV14, the J gene TRBJ2-3; 14 bases are a match to TRBD2. The CDR3 is 17 amino acids. The V gene end was trimmed by 4 bases and the J gene end by 11 bases; junction bases not matched to a gene: 14. Germline V gene data show CDR1 as SGHDN and CDR2 as FVKESK. The CDR3 coding sequence is TGTGCCAGCAGCCGACTAGCGGGGGGGCCGGGGCAAATTATGCAGTATTTT. Its translation is CASSRLAGGPGQIMQYF.

As for this clonotype: A much larger clone sits a single nucleotide away, making a read error possible. The chain joins TRBV3-1 to TRBJ2-7; either TRBD1 or TRBD2 may supply D (5 bases each). The CDR3 loop spans 14 amino acids. Trimming shortened V by 5 bases and J by 2 bases, and 13 bases separated the two germline ends. CDR1 and CDR2 from the germline V gene are LGHDT and YNNKEL (reference sequence). CDR3 in DNA: TGTGCCAGCAGCTTCCGGGACCTTACCTACGAGCAGTACTTC. Translated: CASSFRDLTYEQYF.

Concerning this clonotype: One base away lies a much larger clone, so this may be a sequencing read error. The gene calls are TRBV6-5 and TRBJ1-5; 8 nucleotides match TRBD1. Germline V gives CDR1 MNHEY, CDR2 SVGAGI. This CDR3 has 15 residues. CDR3 sequence (DNA): TGTGCCAGCAGCCTGCAGGGGGCTGGTAATCAGCCCCGGCATTTT. It specifies CASSLQGAGNQPRHF.

This chain joins TRBV18 and TRBJ2-7; 10 bases align to TRBD2. V trimming: 8 bases; J trimming: 2 bases; junction bases outside the gene matches: 12. CDR1 KGHSH and CDR2 LQKENI come from the germline V gene. The CDR3 has 16 amino acids. The CDR3: CASRSSSGGSAYEQYF. In DNA form, the CDR3 reads TGTGCCAGCCGATCCTCTAGCGGGGGTAGTGCCTACGAGCAGTACTTC.

Worth noting for this clonotype: A much larger clone differs by one base, so this may be a read error. The chain links TRBV6-2 or TRBV6-3 to TRBJ1-5; D is unresolved. In germline, CDR1 is MNHEY, CDR2 SVGEGT. The CDR3 runs to 13 residues. This CDR3 reads CASSWRRNQPQRF. CDR3 nucleotide sequence: TGTGCCAGCAGTTGGCGGAGAAATCAGCCCCAGCGTTTT.

This clonotype has a count of ten or more. The CDR3 nucleotides read TGCGCCAGCAGCCCACAGTTTCCTGGGGCCAACGTCCTGACTTTC. This codes for CASSPQFPGANVLTF. The V call is TRBV4-1, the J call TRBJ2-6; D gene uncertain. Trimming took 4 bases from V and 2 from J, leaving 9 bases between them. The CDR3 is made up of 15 amino acids. The V gene's germline CDR1 is MGHRA and CDR2 YSYEKL.

This clonotype has ten or more counts. The chain links TRBV5-1 to TRBJ1-5; the D gene is possibly TRBD1 (6 bases). The V end lost 0 bases, the J end lost 3 bases, and 13 bases lay between the germline ends. This CDR3 has 16 residues. CDR1 is SGHRS, CDR2 YFSETQ, per germline. CDR3 sequence: CASSLGSGQNNQPQHF. The DNA of the CDR3 is TGCGCCAGCAGCTTGGGTTCCGGACAGAACAATCAGCCCCAGCATTTT.

The chain employs TRBV28 and TRBJ1-5, with D possibly being TRBD1 (5 bases). V was clipped by 8 bases and J by 4 bases, with 18 bases between them. CDR3 length: 15 amino acids. Germline V CDR1 and CDR2: MDHEN, SYDVKM. The CDR3 here is CASSPGDRWNQPQHF. CDR3 DNA sequence: TGTGCCAGCTCTCCCGGGGACCGATGGAATCAGCCCCAGCATTTT.

This clonotype was recorded many times. The rearrangement uses TRBV7-9 and TRBJ2-2; tentatively, D is TRBD2 (5 bases). Germline loops: CDR1 SEHNR, CDR2 FQNEAQ (reference sequence). Trimming took off 3 bases at V and 2 bases at J, with 13 bases between the two ends. The CDR3 consists of 16 residues. This CDR3 is CASSFVWRVNTGELFF. In DNA, the CDR3 is TGTGCCAGCAGCTTCGTATGGCGGGTCAACACCGGGGAGCTGTTTTTT.

This clonotype came up many times. The chain recombines TRBV27 with TRBJ2-1, with 9 positions matching TRBD2. Per germline, CDR1 MNHEY and CDR2 SMNVEV (reference sequence). With 6 bases clipped from V and 5 bases from J, the junction kept 8 bases outside the gene matches. The CDR3 spans 15 residues. This CDR3 reads CASRVFAGGNNEQFF. The DNA of the CDR3 is TGTGCCAGCAGGGTGTTCGCGGGAGGGAACAATGAGCAGTTCTTC.

This clonotype was picked up a small number of times. The rearrangement uses TRBV30 and TRBJ2-5; D is perhaps TRBD1 (6 bases). Between the trimmed V and J ends, which lost 5 bases and 2 bases, there was a span of 9 bases. Germline CDR1 GTSNPN, CDR2 SVGIG (reference sequence). The CDR3 sequence is 12 residues long. CDR3 amino acids: CAWGQSQETQYF. The CDR3 nucleotides are TGTGCCTGGGGACAGTCTCAAGAGACCCAGTACTTC.

V is TRBV19 and J is TRBJ2-3; either TRBD1 or TRBD2 may supply D (5 bases each). The length of the CDR3 is 17 residues. Trimming removed 2 bases at V and 1 base at J, with 16 bases between. Germline V gives CDR1 LNHDA, CDR2 SQIVND (reference sequence). CDR3 region: CASSISVRDLRTDTQYF. The CDR3 DNA follows: TGTGCCAGTAGTATATCGGTGAGGGACCTCCGCACAGATACGCAGTATTTT.

As for this clonotype: Since the CDR3 does not end with the conserved phenylalanine or tryptophan, this likely comes from a read error. The chain is built from TRBV30 and TRBJ2-2; 9 bases fit TRBD2. The V segment lost 0 bases and the J segment 7 bases; nucleotides outside the gene matches: 6. This CDR3 region has 15 residues. The germline CDR1 and CDR2 sequences are GTSNPN and SVGIG (reference sequence). The CDR3 loop is CAWSVKREAGGELFS. The CDR3 bases are TGTGCCTGGAGTGTTAAGCGGGAGGCGGGCGGGGAGCTGTTTTCT.

This clonotype has ten or more counts. Mismatch with germline at one junction end may stem from a read error. The genes are TRBV5-6 and TRBJ1-2, with TRBD1 as a possible D gene (6 bases). CDR1 and CDR2 from the germline V gene are SGHDT and YYEEEE. The CDR3 consists of 13 residues. The CDR3 DNA reads TGTGCCAGCAGTTTGGACAGCCCGAATGGCTACACCTTC. Translation: CASSLDSPNGYTF.